This TCR beta chain appears in the sequencing data of a study of patients and donors after allogeneic stem cell transplantation. CDR1 is GTSNPN, CDR2 SVGIG, per germline (reference sequence). CDR3 length: 13 amino acids. Trimming removed 0 bases from V and 1 base from J, with 6 bases in between. This clonotype turned up a few times. TCRdb itself ran the RT-PCR reads through MiXCR, one entry per CDR3 protein. The repertoire consists of about 960,000 distinct CDR3 sequences, with 15% to 20% occurring once and the leading ten covering 5% to 7.5%. The sequenced sample was blood, either unsorted or a sorted T cell fraction (not recorded which). V is TRBV30 and J is TRBJ2-5; D unresolved. The TCR sequence derives from a human donor who was either an allogeneic HSCT recipient or a stem cell or donor lymphocyte infusion donor (not recorded which). It is not recorded whose cells these are; they may come from a transplant donor. The DNA of the CDR3 is TGTGCCTGGAGTGTACAGATCCAAGAGACCCAGTACTTC. Amino acids: CAWSVQIQETQYF.